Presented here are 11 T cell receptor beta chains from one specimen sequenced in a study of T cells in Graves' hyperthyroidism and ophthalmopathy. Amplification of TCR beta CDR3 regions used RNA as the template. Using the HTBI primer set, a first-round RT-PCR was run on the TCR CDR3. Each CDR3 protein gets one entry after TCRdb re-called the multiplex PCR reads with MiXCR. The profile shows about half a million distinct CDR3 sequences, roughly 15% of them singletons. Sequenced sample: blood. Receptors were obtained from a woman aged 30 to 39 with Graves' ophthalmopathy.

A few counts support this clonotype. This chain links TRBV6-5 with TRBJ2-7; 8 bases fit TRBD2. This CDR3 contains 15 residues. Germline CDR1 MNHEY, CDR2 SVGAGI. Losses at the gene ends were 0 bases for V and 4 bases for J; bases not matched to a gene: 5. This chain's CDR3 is CASSYSAGAGYEQYF. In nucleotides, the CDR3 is TGTGCCAGCAGTTACTCAGCGGGAGCGGGATACGAGCAGTACTTC.

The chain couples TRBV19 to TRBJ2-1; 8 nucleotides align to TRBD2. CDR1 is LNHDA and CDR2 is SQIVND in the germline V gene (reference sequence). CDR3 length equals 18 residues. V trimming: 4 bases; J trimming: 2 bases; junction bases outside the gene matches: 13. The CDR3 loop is CASSTLDRAGDPYNEQFF. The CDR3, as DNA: TGTGCCAGTAGTACCCTCGATAGAGCGGGAGACCCCTACAATGAGCAGTTCTTC.

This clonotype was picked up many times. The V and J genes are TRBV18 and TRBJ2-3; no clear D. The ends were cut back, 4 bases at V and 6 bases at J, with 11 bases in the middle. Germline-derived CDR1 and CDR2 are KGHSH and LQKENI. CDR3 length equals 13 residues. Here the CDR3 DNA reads TGTGCCAGCTCACGGGATGAGCGCGATACGCAGTATTTT. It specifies CASSRDERDTQYF.

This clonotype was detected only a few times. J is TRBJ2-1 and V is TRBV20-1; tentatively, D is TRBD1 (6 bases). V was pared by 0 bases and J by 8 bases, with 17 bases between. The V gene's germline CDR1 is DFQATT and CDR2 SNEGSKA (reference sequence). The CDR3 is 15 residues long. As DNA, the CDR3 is TGCAGTGCTAGAGACCGGGACATAGCCGGAGATGAGCAGTTCTTC. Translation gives CSARDRDIAGDEQFF.

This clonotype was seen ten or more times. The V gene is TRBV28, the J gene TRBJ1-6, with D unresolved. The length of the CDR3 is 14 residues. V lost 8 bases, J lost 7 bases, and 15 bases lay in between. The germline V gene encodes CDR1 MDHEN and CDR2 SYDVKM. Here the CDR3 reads CASRTGPENSPLHF. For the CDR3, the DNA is TGTGCCAGCCGTACCGGGCCGGAGAATTCACCCCTCCACTTT.

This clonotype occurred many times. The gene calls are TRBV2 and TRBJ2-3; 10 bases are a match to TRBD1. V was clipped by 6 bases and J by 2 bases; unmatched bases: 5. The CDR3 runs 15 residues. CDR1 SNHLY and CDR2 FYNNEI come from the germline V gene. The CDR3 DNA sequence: TGTGCCAGCAGACCGGGACAGGGGACCACAGATACGCAGTATTTT. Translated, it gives CASRPGQGTTDTQYF.

CDR3 in amino acids: CASSYPGTSGQKYEQYF. The CDR3 DNA reads as TGTGCCAGCAGTTACCCCGGGACTAGCGGGCAGAAATACGAGCAGTACTTC. The chain couples TRBV6-5 to TRBJ2-7; TRBD2 aligns across 12 bases. This CDR3 has 17 amino acids. CDR1 is MNHEY and CDR2 is SVGAGI in the germline V gene. V gave up 2 bases and J gave up 4 bases; unmatched junction bases: 9.

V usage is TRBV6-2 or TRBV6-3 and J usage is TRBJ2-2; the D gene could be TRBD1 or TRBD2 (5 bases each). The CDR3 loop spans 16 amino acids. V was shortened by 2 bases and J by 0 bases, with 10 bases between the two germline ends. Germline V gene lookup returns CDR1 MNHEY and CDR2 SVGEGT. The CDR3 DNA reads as TGTGCCAGCAGTTACAGGGGCGGGCCGAACACCGGGGAGCTGTTTTTT. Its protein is CASSYRGGPNTGELFF.

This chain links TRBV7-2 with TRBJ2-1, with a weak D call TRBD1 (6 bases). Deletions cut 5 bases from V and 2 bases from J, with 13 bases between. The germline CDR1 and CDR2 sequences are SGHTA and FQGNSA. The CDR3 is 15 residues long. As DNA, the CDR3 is TGTGCCAGCAGCCCAGGGGTTACTCCCTACAATGAGCAGTTCTTC. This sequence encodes CASSPGVTPYNEQFF.

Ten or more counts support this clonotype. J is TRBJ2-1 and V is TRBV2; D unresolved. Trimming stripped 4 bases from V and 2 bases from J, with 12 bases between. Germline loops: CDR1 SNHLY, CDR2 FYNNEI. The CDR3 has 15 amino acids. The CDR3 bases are TGTGCCAGCAGTGTAGCAGGAGTGGCCTACAATGAGCAGTTCTTC. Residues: CASSVAGVAYNEQFF.

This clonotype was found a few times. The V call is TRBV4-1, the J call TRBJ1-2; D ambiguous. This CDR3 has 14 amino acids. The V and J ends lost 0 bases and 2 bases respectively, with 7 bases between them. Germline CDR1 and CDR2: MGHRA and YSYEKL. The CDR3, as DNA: TGCGCCAGCAGCCAAGATGTGAGCAACTATGGCTACACCTTC. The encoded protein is CASSQDVSNYGYTF.